The rows below give T cell receptor beta chains drawn from one sample of a study of shared clonotypes between healthy human individuals. Data came from immunoSEQ multiplex PCR; TCRdb stores just in-frame clones and leaves some out. This sample carries around 990,000 clones, around three quarters of them seen once, and the ten largest clones take about 0.94%. Material for sequencing was memory CD4+ T cells from PBMCs. All receptors come from a man between 18 and 35 years old in good health. Some clones in this sample may be carry-over from other donors' samples. Both conserved end residues are part of each CDR3. D genes are given only for firm matches. Only part of the rows carry a size: once, few, many, or a class if the clone is expanded.

DNA: TGTGCCAGCTCAAGCGGGGTACCCTACGAGCAGTACTTC
CDR3: CASSSGVPYEQYF
D: TRBD2
V: TRBV2
size: .
J: TRBJ2-7

DNA: TGTGCCAGCAGTTTACTTGGGGGGTTGTTAGACGAGCAGTACTTC
CDR3: CASSLLGGLLDEQYF
D: .
V: TRBV28
size: .
J: TRBJ2-7

DNA: TGCGCCAGCAGCTTTAGCGGGCTTAGCACAGATACGCAGTATTTT
CDR3: CASSFSGLSTDTQYF
D: TRBD2
V: TRBV5-1
size: .
J: TRBJ2-3

DNA: TGTGCCAGTAGTAGGGGGTACCGCAATGAGCAGTTCTTC
CDR3: CASSRGYRNEQFF
D: .
V: TRBV19
size: .
J: TRBJ2-1

DNA: TGTGCCAGCAGCACGAACAGGGGGAATGAGCAGTTCTTC
CDR3: CASSTNRGNEQFF
D: TRBD1
V: TRBV7-3
size: .
J: TRBJ2-1

DNA: TGTGCCAGCAGCCAAGATCCCAGGGACGGCTACACCTTC
CDR3: CASSQDPRDGYTF
D: .
V: TRBV4-2
size: .
J: TRBJ1-2

DNA: TGCGCCAGCAGTGAGTTTCCGTTTCTCGGCTACACCTTC
CDR3: CASSEFPFLGYTF
D: .
V: TRBV10-2
size: .
J: TRBJ1-2

DNA: TGTGCCATCAGTGAAAACGGGAGAGGGGACGAGCAGTACTTC
CDR3: CAISENGRGDEQYF
D: .
V: TRBV10-3
size: .
J: TRBJ2-7

DNA: TGTGCCAGCAGCTTAAGCAGTGAAGGGGTGACCCAGTACTTC
CDR3: CASSLSSEGVTQYF
D: .
V: TRBV11-2
size: .
J: TRBJ2-5

DNA: TGTGCCAGTAGTATTCCAGGGCGTACCGGGGAGCTGTTTTTT
CDR3: CASSIPGRTGELFF
D: .
V: TRBV19
size: .
J: TRBJ2-2

DNA: TGTGCCAGCAGCGCCCCCGGGCAGAACCCCTACGAGCAGTACTTC
CDR3: CASSAPGQNPYEQYF
D: .
V: TRBV2
size: .
J: TRBJ2-7

DNA: TGTGCCAGCAGTCAAGGACAGCAGCCCCAGCATTTT
CDR3: CASSQGQQPQHF
D: .
V: TRBV6-6
size: .
J: TRBJ1-5

DNA: TGTGCCATCAGTGCGAGGCAGGGCTATATAGATACGCAGTATTTT
CDR3: CAISARQGYIDTQYF
D: .
V: TRBV10-3
size: many
J: TRBJ2-3

DNA: TGTGCCAGCACCCCCCGGACTAGCGGAAACCAAGAGACCCAGTACTTC
CDR3: CASTPRTSGNQETQYF
D: TRBD2
V: TRBV2
size: .
J: TRBJ2-5

DNA: TGCGCCAGCAGTCCAGGGGGCACTGGGGCCAACGTCCTGACTTTC
CDR3: CASSPGGTGANVLTF
D: TRBD1
V: TRBV5-1
size: .
J: TRBJ2-6

DNA: TGCGCCAGCAGCCAATTAGGTGGGTCCAGCCCTAATGGGAGAGAGACCCAGTACTTC
CDR3: CASSQLGGSSPNGRETQYF
D: .
V: TRBV4-1
size: .
J: TRBJ2-5

DNA: TGTGCCAGCCGGTCAACTAATGAAAAACTGTTTTTT
CDR3: CASRSTNEKLFF
D: .
V: TRBV28
size: .
J: TRBJ1-4

DNA: TGTGCCAGCTCACCATTCCGGGGATCTTTGGGCGAGCAGTACTTC
CDR3: CASSPFRGSLGEQYF
D: .
V: TRBV18
size: .
J: TRBJ2-7

DNA: TGTGCCAGCAGCTTTGGGGGTAAGCAGTACTTC
CDR3: CASSFGGKQYF
D: .
V: TRBV7-2
size: once
J: TRBJ2-7

DNA: TGCGCCAGCAGCTCGACAGGGGGGTCTTACGAGCAGTACTTC
CDR3: CASSSTGGSYEQYF
D: TRBD1
V: TRBV5-1
size: .
J: TRBJ2-7

DNA: TGTGCCAGCAGTGACCTGACAGGAAGTGGGACGCAGTATTTT
CDR3: CASSDLTGSGTQYF
D: .
V: TRBV2
size: few
J: TRBJ2-3

DNA: TGTGCCACCAGCAGATCAAGGCAGGGAGGGGAAGCTTTCTTT
CDR3: CATSRSRQGGEAFF
D: .
V: TRBV15
size: once
J: TRBJ1-1

DNA: TGTGCCAGTAGTGGAGGACAGGGGGCAGGCACCGGGGAGCTGTTTTTT
CDR3: CASSGGQGAGTGELFF
D: TRBD1
V: TRBV19
size: few
J: TRBJ2-2

DNA: TGTGCCAGCAGCAACGGGGGGGACTATGGCTACACCTTC
CDR3: CASSNGGDYGYTF
D: .
V: TRBV2
size: many
J: TRBJ1-2

DNA: TGTGCCAGCAGCTTGGGAGGGACCACTGGCGGCTACACCTTC
CDR3: CASSLGGTTGGYTF
D: .
V: TRBV5-4
size: .
J: TRBJ1-2

DNA: TGTGCCAGCAGCTTAGGGTCGGAGCGGGTGTACCCCCGAGAGACCCAGTACTTC
CDR3: CASSLGSERVYPRETQYF
D: .
V: TRBV11-1
size: .
J: TRBJ2-5

DNA: TGTGCCAGCAGCCGCGAGGTGGGGACTATCTACGAGCAGTACTTC
CDR3: CASSREVGTIYEQYF
D: TRBD2
V: TRBV5-5
size: few
J: TRBJ2-7

DNA: TGTGCCACCGACGACAGGAGCGCCGTGAACTATGGCTACACCTTC
CDR3: CATDDRSAVNYGYTF
D: .
V: TRBV28
size: .
J: TRBJ1-2

DNA: TGTGCCAGCAGCTTAGGGACCCAGCGGAGCTCCTACGAGCAGTACTTC
CDR3: CASSLGTQRSSYEQYF
D: .
V: TRBV7-9
size: .
J: TRBJ2-7

DNA: TGCAGCGTTGAGTCTCTAGCCAAAAACATTCAGTACTTC
CDR3: CSVESLAKNIQYF
D: .
V: TRBV29-1
size: .
J: TRBJ2-4

DNA: TGCGCCAGCAGCTCTGAGACAGGGGGGATCTTTGAAGCTTTCTTT
CDR3: CASSSETGGIFEAFF
D: TRBD1
V: TRBV5-1
size: .
J: TRBJ1-1

DNA: TGCGCCAGCTCTCCCGGAGGGTCTGGCTACACCTTC
CDR3: CASSPGGSGYTF
D: .
V: TRBV5-1
size: .
J: TRBJ1-2